This section outlines one TCR beta chain sequence together with its context. Antigen specificity is unknown. This entry is derived from a study of T cell responses to AZD1222 COVID-19 vaccine. About the research overall: Investigators merged groups given second doses at roughly 4 or roughly 12 weeks.

Notes on the study in general: Just 5 to 7 AZD1222 recipients were seropositive at baseline.

Per the germline V gene, CDR1 is SGHTA and CDR2 is FQGNSA. The CDR3 is made up of 16 amino acids. V was cut by 0 bases and J by 5 bases, with 14 bases left in between. TCRdb keeps only in-frame clones here, not all; method: immunoSEQ multiplex PCR. The table shows over 65,000 clones, with less than 90% occurring only once. The clonotype was recovered from an adult in good health. The sample here was peripheral blood, taken on day 0 of AZD1222 vaccination. The chain carries TRBV7-2 and TRBJ1-5; maybe TRBD1 (5 bases). Here the CDR3 reads CASSLAGWGVDQPQHF. CDR3 sequence (DNA): TGTGCCAGCAGCTTAGCAGGGTGGGGGGTCGATCAGCCCCAGCATTTT.